The 31 T cell receptor beta chains listed next were all sequenced from one sample in a study of blood T cell repertoires in COVID-19. The method was immunoSEQ multiplex PCR; TCRdb's version includes in-frame clones alone and lacks a portion of them. The data hold about 140,000 clones, with about 86% observed a single time. The specimen sequenced was peripheral blood. The source of these receptors is a woman aged 55-69 years with acute or convalescent COVID-19.

The chain employs TRBV2 and TRBJ2-7, with 8 bases aligning to TRBD1. Germline loops: CDR1 SNHLY, CDR2 FYNNEI. The CDR3 spans 14 residues. After removal of 6 bases from V and 4 bases from J, the junction contained 8 bases not matched to a gene. CDR3 nucleotide sequence: TGTGCCAGCAGCCAGACAGGGGATTTTTACGAGCAGTACTTC. As protein: CASSQTGDFYEQYF.

Only a few counts were recorded for this clone. This chain joins TRBV9 and TRBJ1-2, with TRBD1 as a possible D gene (6 bases). The CDR3 spans 15 residues. V lost 4 bases and J 2 bases, leaving 15 bases between the germline ends. From germline, CDR1 is SGDLS and CDR2 YYNGEE. CDR3 in DNA: TGTGCCAGCAGCCAGGGTGGGGACACGAACTATGGCTACACCTTC. Encoded protein: CASSQGGDTNYGYTF.

The J gene is TRBJ1-2, the V gene TRBV28; 7 bases fit TRBD1. J gave up 2 bases and V 5 bases, and 11 bases lay outside the gene matches. Germline V CDR1 and CDR2: MDHEN, SYDVKM. This CDR3 spans 16 amino acids. CDR3 sequence: CASSTWTGAINYGYTF. As DNA, the CDR3 is TGTGCCAGCAGTACCTGGACAGGCGCTATCAACTATGGCTACACCTTC.

This clone appeared once. The rearrangement links TRBV5-6 to TRBJ1-1; D is uncertain. The CDR3 spans 14 residues. CDR1 and CDR2 from the germline V gene are SGHDT and YYEEEE. Trimming took off 6 bases at V and 3 bases at J, with 15 bases between the two ends. CDR3 amino acids: CASNTDVQDTEAFF. The DNA for the CDR3 is TGTGCCAGCAATACTGATGTCCAGGACACTGAAGCTTTCTTT.

The chain is built from TRBV24-1 and TRBJ2-7; D is possibly TRBD1 (6 bases). CDR1 KGHDR and CDR2 SFDVKD come from the germline V gene. Trimming shortened V by 4 bases and J by 3 bases, and 12 bases separated the two germline ends. The CDR3 sequence is 14 residues long. CDR3 loop: CATSETGHVYEQYF. The CDR3, as DNA: TGTGCCACCAGTGAGACGGGACACGTCTACGAGCAGTACTTC.

V usage is TRBV28 and J usage is TRBJ2-7, with 11 bases fitting TRBD1. CDR1 is MDHEN and CDR2 is SYDVKM in the germline V gene. This CDR3 has 15 amino acids. The V and J ends lost 8 bases and 5 bases, in that order; junction bases with no gene match: 11. For the CDR3, the DNA is TGTGCCAGCGGTTCGACGGGACAGGGGGTCCACGAGCAGTACTTC. Protein: CASGSTGQGVHEQYF.

The chain uses TRBV10-3 and TRBJ1-5; weak D call: TRBD1 (5 bases). Germline V gene lookup returns CDR1 ENHRY and CDR2 SYGVKD. The CDR3 length is 15 residues. V lost 4 bases, J lost 0 bases, and 10 bases lay in between. DNA of the CDR3: TGTGCCATCAGTGGGGACTCATATAGCAATCAGCCCCAGCATTTT. Its translation: CAISGDSYSNQPQHF.

The sample holds one count of this clone. This chain connects TRBV6-4 to TRBJ1-5; a weak D match, TRBD1 (5 bases). This CDR3 has 11 residues. Germline loops: CDR1 MRHNA, CDR2 SNTAGT. V was shortened by 10 bases and J by 7 bases, with 11 bases between the two germline ends. CDR3 loop: CATQRGQPQHF. In nucleotides, the CDR3 is TGTGCCACGCAGCGGGGGCAGCCCCAGCATTTT.

V is TRBV7-3 and J is TRBJ2-3, with 7 bases identical to TRBD1. V shed 0 bases, J shed 2 bases, and the junction held 2 bases outside the gene matches. CDR1 is SGHTA and CDR2 is FQGTGA in the germline V gene. CDR3 size: 15 residues. CDR3 nucleotides: TGTGCCAGCAGCTTAACTGGGACAGACACAGATACGCAGTATTTT. This codes for CASSLTGTDTDTQYF.

The gene calls are TRBV2 and TRBJ1-3; a possible D gene is TRBD1 (6 bases). Trimming shortened V by 9 bases and J by 4 bases, and 10 bases separated the two germline ends. CDR3 length equals 12 residues. CDR1 and CDR2 (germline): SNHLY, FYNNEI. The CDR3 region is CASSGTGNTIYF. Written as DNA, the CDR3 is TGTGCCAGTTCGGGGACAGGAAACACCATATATTTT.

The chain joins TRBV4-3 to TRBJ1-1; TRBD1 might be the D (5 bases). V lost 0 bases, J lost 1 base, and 9 bases lay in between. The CDR3 has 15 amino acids. From germline, CDR1 is LGHNA and CDR2 YSLEER. In DNA, the CDR3 is TGCGCCAGCAGCCAAGATCCCAGGGAGAACACTGAAGCTTTCTTT. It encodes CASSQDPRENTEAFF.

The chain carries TRBV27 and TRBJ1-2; TRBD1 aligns across 7 bases. The CDR3 sequence is 15 residues long. Germline loops: CDR1 MNHEY, CDR2 SMNVEV (reference sequence). The trim removed 2 bases at V and 4 bases at J, leaving 7 bases unmatched. CDR3 residues: CASSLGRGHTYGYTF. The CDR3 nucleotides read TGTGCCAGCAGTTTAGGAAGGGGGCATACCTATGGCTACACCTTC.

CDR3 coding DNA: TGTGCCAGCAGCCAGATCGTACAAGAGACCCAGTACTTC. It is translated as CASSQIVQETQYF. V usage is TRBV11-2 and J usage is TRBJ2-5; D unclear. The germline V gene encodes CDR1 SGHAT and CDR2 FQNNGV. The CDR3 contains 13 residues. The V end was cut by 5 bases, the J end by 2 bases, with 9 bases between.

The rearrangement links TRBV28 to TRBJ2-2; unclear D gene. This CDR3 contains 12 residues. Germline CDR1 reads MDHEN; CDR2 reads SYDVKM. Trimming left V 1 base short and J 8 bases short, with 5 bases between. The CDR3 nucleotides are TGTGCCAGCAGTTTATTATCTGGGGAGCTGTTTTTT. The encoded protein is CASSLLSGELFF.

The chain carries TRBV28 and TRBJ1-4; 7 bases map to TRBD1. V shed 5 bases and J 5 bases; nucleotides not matched to a gene: 14. The CDR3 is made up of 17 amino acids. In germline, CDR1 is MDHEN, CDR2 SYDVKM. For the CDR3, the DNA is TGTGCCAGCAGTCCAAGGGCAAGACAGGGTCACAATGAAAAACTGTTTTTT. Translated: CASSPRARQGHNEKLFF.

The genes are TRBV9 and TRBJ1-3, with 8 bases lining up with TRBD1. The CDR3 spans 16 residues. Trimming removed 2 bases from V and 3 bases from J; junction bases left unmatched: 7. CDR1 SGDLS and CDR2 YYNGEE come from the germline V gene. The CDR3 nucleotides read TGTGCCAGCAGCGTGGGCCAGGGGGCGCTTGGAAACACCATATATTTT. This codes for CASSVGQGALGNTIYF.

The genes are TRBV28 and TRBJ2-6, with D tentatively TRBD2 (7 bases). Trimming shortened V by 10 bases and J by 8 bases, and 21 bases separated the two germline ends. In germline, CDR1 is MDHEN, CDR2 SYDVKM. This CDR3 has 15 residues. The CDR3 loop reads CATKGGGTTPNVLTF. Written as DNA, the CDR3 is TGTGCCACGAAGGGAGGGGGAACGACCCCCAACGTCCTGACTTTC.

The chain joins TRBV7-3 to TRBJ2-7; maybe TRBD2 (6 bases). The germline V gene has CDR1 SGHTA and CDR2 FQGTGA. The CDR3 contains 13 residues. Trimming removed 1 base at V and 4 bases at J, with 8 bases between. The CDR3: CASSLSGTYEQYF. The CDR3 region has the DNA TGTGCCAGCAGCTTAAGCGGGACTTACGAGCAGTACTTC.

The V gene is TRBV6-5, the J gene TRBJ2-2, with D perhaps TRBD2 (6 bases). V was clipped by 11 bases and J by 4 bases, with 8 bases between them. Germline V CDR1 and CDR2: MNHEY, SVGAGI. The CDR3 length is 11 residues. In nucleotides, the CDR3 is TGTGCCGCCGGGAGCACCGGGGAGCTGTTTTTT. Its protein is CAAGSTGELFF.

This sequence joins TRBV10-3 and TRBJ2-7; 9 bases map to TRBD2. CDR3 size: 14 residues. Trimming cost V 6 bases and J 2 bases; bases outside gene matches: 5. In germline, CDR1 is ENHRY, CDR2 SYGVKD. In nucleotides, the CDR3 is TGTGCCATCAGGACCGGGACTAGCACCTACGAGCAGTACTTC. Protein sequence: CAIRTGTSTYEQYF.

This sequence joins TRBV7-9 and TRBJ2-7, with a weak D call TRBD2 (6 bases). This CDR3 has 18 residues. V dropped 2 bases and J dropped 0 bases, with 20 bases sitting between them. Germline lookup yields CDR1 SEHNR and CDR2 FQNEAQ (reference sequence). The CDR3 spells CASSLIPFSSASSYEQYF. CDR3 sequence (DNA): TGTGCCAGCAGCTTAATCCCATTCTCTAGCGCAAGCTCCTACGAGCAGTACTTC.

This chain links TRBV28 with TRBJ2-3; 7 nucleotides match TRBD2. The trim removed 6 bases at V and 2 bases at J, leaving 11 bases unmatched. Germline-derived CDR1 and CDR2 are MDHEN and SYDVKM. The CDR3 totals 16 residues. The CDR3 is CASSAGEQFYTDTQYF. The DNA for the CDR3 is TGTGCCAGCAGCGCGGGGGAACAATTTTACACAGATACGCAGTATTTT.

The gene calls are TRBV7-9 and TRBJ2-5; 10 bases are a match to TRBD2. With V trimmed by 5 bases and J by 2 bases, 8 bases remained unmatched. Germline V CDR1 and CDR2: SEHNR, FQNEAQ (reference sequence). The CDR3 sequence is 16 residues long. CDR3 loop: CASSKRRTSGQETQYF. The CDR3 DNA follows: TGTGCCAGCAGCAAACGCCGGACTAGCGGACAAGAGACCCAGTACTTC.

V gene TRBV5-4 combines with J gene TRBJ1-2, with 9 bases aligning to TRBD1. This CDR3 comprises 16 residues. V lost 0 bases and J lost 2; bases outside the gene matches: 5. Germline CDR1 is SGHNT and CDR2 is YYREEE (reference sequence). CDR3 bases: TGTGCCAGCAGCTTGGAGCCCGGGACAGGGAACTATGGCTACACCTTC. Amino acid sequence: CASSLEPGTGNYGYTF.

This chain uses TRBV5-1 with TRBJ2-5; D ambiguous. Germline CDR1 is SGHRS and CDR2 is YFSETQ. V was cut by 4 bases and J by 2 bases, with 9 bases left in between. The CDR3 length is 13 residues. The CDR3 nucleotides read TGCGCCAGCAGCGGTCCGAGTCAAGAGACCCAGTACTTC. Translated, it gives CASSGPSQETQYF. Full variable domain (missing parts from reference TRBV5-1 and TRBJ2-5): KAGVTQTPRYLIKTRGQQVTLSCSPISGHRSVSWYQQTPGQGLQFLFEYFSETQRNKGNFPGRFSGRQFSNSRSEMNVSTLELGDSALYLCASSGPSQETQYFGPGTRLLVL.

The chain employs TRBV7-8 and TRBJ2-6; a weak D match, TRBD2 (7 bases). This CDR3 contains 22 residues. The V gene's germline CDR1 is SGHVS and CDR2 FQNEAQ. The V end was cut by 1 base, the J end by 1 base, with 26 bases between. The CDR3 protein is CASSLGGGGRHPRQSGANVLTF. The CDR3 coding sequence is TGTGCCAGCAGCTTAGGGGGAGGGGGTCGACACCCCCGTCAGTCTGGGGCCAACGTCCTGACTTTC.

The V gene is TRBV2, the J gene TRBJ1-6; 7 bases agree with TRBD1. Germline CDR1 is SNHLY and CDR2 is FYNNEI. V lost 8 bases and J lost 5; bases outside the gene matches: 12. The CDR3 sequence is 16 residues long. The CDR3 here is CASSREGAGNNSPLHF. In DNA form, the CDR3 reads TGTGCCAGCTCACGGGAGGGGGCCGGCAATAATTCACCCCTCCACTTT.

V is TRBV27 and J is TRBJ2-1, with TRBD2 matching 14 bases. V lost 6 bases and J lost 8; bases outside the gene matches: 6. This CDR3 comprises 15 residues. Germline lookup yields CDR1 MNHEY and CDR2 SMNVEV (reference sequence). CDR3 residues: CASRGLAGVYDEQFF. In DNA form, the CDR3 reads TGTGCCAGCAGGGGACTAGCGGGAGTTTACGATGAGCAGTTCTTC.

V is TRBV30 and J is TRBJ2-5; 13 bases are shared with TRBD2. CDR3 size: 18 residues. Germline CDR1 reads GTSNPN; CDR2 reads SVGIG (reference sequence). J gave up 5 bases and V 3 bases, and 15 bases lay outside the gene matches. The DNA for the CDR3 is TGTGCCTGGAGAGTGTGGACTAGCGGGGGCCCCCGGGGGGAGACCCAGTACTTC. Protein: CAWRVWTSGGPRGETQYF.

The gene calls are TRBV18 and TRBJ2-1, with D maybe TRBD2 (6 bases). V was shortened by 9 bases and J by 9 bases, with 24 bases between the two germline ends. The CDR3 is 15 amino acids. The germline V gene has CDR1 KGHSH and CDR2 LQKENI. Here the CDR3 reads CASSGSAGYGGEQFF. In DNA, the CDR3 is TGTGCCAGTTCGGGGTCTGCGGGATATGGTGGTGAGCAGTTCTTC.

This chain uses TRBV7-9 with TRBJ2-7; 8 nucleotides agree with TRBD1. With 5 bases clipped from V and 0 bases from J, the junction kept 6 bases outside the gene matches. The CDR3 runs to 15 residues. The germline V gene encodes CDR1 SEHNR and CDR2 FQNEAQ (reference sequence). The CDR3 DNA is TGTGCCAGCAGCCCCCCCAGGGGGCCCTCCTACGAGCAGTACTTC. Residues: CASSPPRGPSYEQYF.